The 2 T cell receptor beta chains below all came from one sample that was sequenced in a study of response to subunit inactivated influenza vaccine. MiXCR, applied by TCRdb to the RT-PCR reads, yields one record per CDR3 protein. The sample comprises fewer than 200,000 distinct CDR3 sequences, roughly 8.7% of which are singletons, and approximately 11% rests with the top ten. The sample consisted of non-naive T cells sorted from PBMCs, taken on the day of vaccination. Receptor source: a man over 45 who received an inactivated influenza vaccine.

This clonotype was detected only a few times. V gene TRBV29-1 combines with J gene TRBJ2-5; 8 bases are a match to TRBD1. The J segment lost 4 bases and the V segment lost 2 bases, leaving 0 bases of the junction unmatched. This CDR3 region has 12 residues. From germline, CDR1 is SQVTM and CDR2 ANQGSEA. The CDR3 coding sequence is TGCAGCGTTGAAACAGGGGGAGAGACCCAGTACTTC. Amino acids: CSVETGGETQYF.

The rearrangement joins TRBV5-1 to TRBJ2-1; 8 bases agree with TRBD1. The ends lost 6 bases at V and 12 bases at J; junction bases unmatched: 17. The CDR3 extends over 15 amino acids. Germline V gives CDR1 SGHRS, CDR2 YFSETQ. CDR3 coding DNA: TGCGCCAGCACCTCCACGCAGGACAGGGCGGATGGGCAGTTCTTC. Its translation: CASTSTQDRADGQFF.